This record concerns one TCR beta chain sequence. This specimen belongs to a study of blood T cell repertoires in COVID-19. Whole-study context: Collection of acute and convalescent COVID-19 samples took place in the United States, Italy and Spain. PBMCs, B-cell-depleted T cells, or T cells were the source of the cDNA or gDNA that made up the material.

Residents of 24 US areas, aged about 18 to 100 years, made up the participants. Self-reported history from a screening survey and questionnaire set each donor's cohort. Profiling relied on immunoSEQ multiplex PCR, and the TCRdb table lists in-frame clones only, not all of them. The sample lists about 300,000 clones, 85% occurring once. Sequences were obtained from PBMCs or T cells enriched from blood (not recorded which). This TCR came from a woman between 50 and 59 years old who had recovered from COVID-19.

For the CDR3, the DNA is TGTGCCAGCAGCTTCCTTGACTTGGATGAAAAACTGTTTTTT. It codes for CASSFLDLDEKLFF. The chain combines TRBV5-5 with TRBJ1-4, with unresolved D. Germline CDR1 SGHKS, CDR2 YYEKEE (reference sequence). Trimming took off 2 bases at V and 6 bases at J, with 11 bases between the two ends. This CDR3 comprises 14 residues.